A selection of T cell receptor beta chains follows, all from one sample in a study of radiation and T cells in renal cell carcinoma. Generated by immunoSEQ multiplex PCR, the TCRdb table keeps only in-frame clones and is missing some. This table holds some 80,000 clones, roughly 80% found once. Here the sequenced sample was blood, taken from a patient whose treatment included radiotherapy and nephrectomy. These receptors all come from a woman aged 55-69 years with renal cell carcinoma. Both conserved end residues are trimmed from each CDR3.

TRBV7-2,ASGNYEQY
TRBV6-1,ASSGRTRDGNSPLH
TRBV11-2,ASSLSLVQETQY
TRBV7-9,ASSLAARRGLRQPQH
TRBV6-1,ASSDTVLSNYGYT
TRBV5-1,ASAMGWATTGELF
TRBV5-1,ASSLGGQNTGELF
TRBV4-1,ASSLLSRGEKLF
TRBV7-2,ASSLGGASGPYEQY
TRBV9,ASSVGVGQGNTEAF
TRBV6-4,ASSDQTLSGRNTEAF
TRBV15,ATSRGKSLGSEAF
TRBV28,ASSTWGEGADTQY
TRBV11-2,ASSPDRGLQPQH
TRBV7-9,ASSLQGFDEKLF
TRBV5-6,ASSSSLAGVGNEQF
TRBV5-1,ASSLGGGVQTAGNTIY
TRBV7-2,ASSLRGGYT
TRBV6-6,ASSYVDTADTQY
TRBV7-2,ASSKLTGSLYEQY
TRBV5-6,ASSLGRLEGNQPQH
TRBV5-1,ASSSTGLFTEAF
TRBV5-1,ASSPGGYEQY
TRBV10-3,AISRALNTEAF
TRBV9,ASSAGFRAKAIYEQY
TRBV5-1,ASSLVLAGGQETQY
TRBV7-9,ASSLGGASTDTQY